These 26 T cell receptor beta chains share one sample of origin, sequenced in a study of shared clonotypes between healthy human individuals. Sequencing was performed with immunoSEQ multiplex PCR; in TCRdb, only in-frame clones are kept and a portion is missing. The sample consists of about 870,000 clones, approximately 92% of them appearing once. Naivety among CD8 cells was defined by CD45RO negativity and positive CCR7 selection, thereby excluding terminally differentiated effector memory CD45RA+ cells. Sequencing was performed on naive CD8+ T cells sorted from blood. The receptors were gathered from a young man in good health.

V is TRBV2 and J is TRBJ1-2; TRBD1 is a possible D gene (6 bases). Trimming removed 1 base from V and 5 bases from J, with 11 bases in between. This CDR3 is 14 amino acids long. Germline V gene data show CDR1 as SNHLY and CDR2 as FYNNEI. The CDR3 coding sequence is TGTGCCAGCAGTGAAGAGGGGGGGATGTATGGCTACACCTTC. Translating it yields CASSEEGGMYGYTF.

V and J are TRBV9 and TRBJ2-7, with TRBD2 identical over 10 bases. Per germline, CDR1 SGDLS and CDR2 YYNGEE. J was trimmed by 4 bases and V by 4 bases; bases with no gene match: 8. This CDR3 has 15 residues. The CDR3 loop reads CASSSAGTSVYEQYF. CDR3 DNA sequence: TGTGCCAGCAGCAGCGCCGGGACTAGCGTGTACGAGCAGTACTTC.

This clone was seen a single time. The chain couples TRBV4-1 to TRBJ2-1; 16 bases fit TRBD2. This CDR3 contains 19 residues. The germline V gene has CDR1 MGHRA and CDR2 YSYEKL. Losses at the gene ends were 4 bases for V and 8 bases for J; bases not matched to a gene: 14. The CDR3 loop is CASSRHPGLAGGPEDEQFF. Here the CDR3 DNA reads TGCGCCAGCAGCCGCCACCCGGGACTAGCGGGAGGGCCGGAGGATGAGCAGTTCTTC.

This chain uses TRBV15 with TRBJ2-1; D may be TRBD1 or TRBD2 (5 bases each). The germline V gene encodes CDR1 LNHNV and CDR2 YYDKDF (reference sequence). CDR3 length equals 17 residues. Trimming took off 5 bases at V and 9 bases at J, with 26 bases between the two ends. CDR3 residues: CATSGSQGLIDRGEQFF. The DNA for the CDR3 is TGTGCCACCAGCGGCTCGCAGGGCCTTATCGACCGGGGTGAGCAGTTCTTC.

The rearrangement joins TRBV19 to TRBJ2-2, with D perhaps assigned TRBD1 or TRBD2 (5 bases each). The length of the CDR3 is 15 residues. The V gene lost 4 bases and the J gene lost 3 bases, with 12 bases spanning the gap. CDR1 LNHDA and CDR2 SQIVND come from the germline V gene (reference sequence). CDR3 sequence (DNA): TGTGCCAGTAGTACTGGGACGGTAGACACCGGGGAGCTGTTTTTT. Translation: CASSTGTVDTGELFF.

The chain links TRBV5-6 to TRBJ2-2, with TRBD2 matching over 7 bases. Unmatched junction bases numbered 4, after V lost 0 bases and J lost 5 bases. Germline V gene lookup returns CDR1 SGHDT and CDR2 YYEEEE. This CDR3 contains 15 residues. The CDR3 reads CASSLGAGVTGELFF. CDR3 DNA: TGTGCCAGCAGCTTGGGCGCGGGGGTGACCGGGGAGCTGTTTTTT. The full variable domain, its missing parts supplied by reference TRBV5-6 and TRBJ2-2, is DAGVTQSPTHLIKTRGQQVTLRCSPKSGHDTVSWYQQALGQGPQFIFQYYEEEERQRGNFPDRFSGHQFPNYSSELNVNALLLGDSALYLCASSLGAGVTGELFFGEGSRLTVL.

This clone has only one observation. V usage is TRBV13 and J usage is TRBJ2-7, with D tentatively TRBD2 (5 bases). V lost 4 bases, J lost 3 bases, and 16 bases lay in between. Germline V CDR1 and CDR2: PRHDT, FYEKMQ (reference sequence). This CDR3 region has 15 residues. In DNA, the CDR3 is TGTGCCAGCAGCTCCAATGGGAGAGCCCTCTACGAGCAGTACTTC. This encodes CASSSNGRALYEQYF.

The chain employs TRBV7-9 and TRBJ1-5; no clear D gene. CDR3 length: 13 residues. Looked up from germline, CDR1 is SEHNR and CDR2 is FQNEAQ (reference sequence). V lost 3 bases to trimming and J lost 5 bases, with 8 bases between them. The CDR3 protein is CASSFGRDQPQHF. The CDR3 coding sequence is TGTGCCAGCAGCTTTGGCCGAGATCAGCCCCAGCATTTT. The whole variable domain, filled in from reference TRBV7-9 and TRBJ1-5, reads DTGVSQNPRHKITKRGQNVTFRCDPISEHNRLYWYRQTLGQGPEFLTYFQNEAQLEKSRLLSDRFSAERPKGSFSTLEIQRTEQGDSAMYLCASSFGRDQPQHFGDGTRLSIL.

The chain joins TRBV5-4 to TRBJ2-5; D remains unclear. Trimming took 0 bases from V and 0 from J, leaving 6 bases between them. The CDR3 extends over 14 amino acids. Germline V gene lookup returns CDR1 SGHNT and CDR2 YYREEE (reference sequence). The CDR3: CASSLGHDQETQYF. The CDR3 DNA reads TGTGCCAGCAGCTTGGGACACGACCAAGAGACCCAGTACTTC.

The CDR3 here is CASSSSGPNTGELFF. The CDR3 bases are TGTGCCAGCAGCTCTAGCGGACCGAACACCGGGGAGCTGTTTTTT. The genes are TRBV7-6 and TRBJ2-2, with 7 positions matching TRBD2. The junction had 2 bases not matched to a gene; V was cut back by 4 bases and J by 0 bases. The CDR3 covers 15 residues. Germline V gives CDR1 SGHVS, CDR2 FNYEAQ. The variable domain in full, completed from reference TRBV7-6 and TRBJ2-2, reads GAGVSQSPRYKVTKRGQDVALRCDPISGHVSLYWYRQALGQGPEFLTYFNYEAQQDKSGLPNDRFSAERPEGSISTLTIQRTEQRDSAMYRCASSSSGPNTGELFFGEGSRLTVL.

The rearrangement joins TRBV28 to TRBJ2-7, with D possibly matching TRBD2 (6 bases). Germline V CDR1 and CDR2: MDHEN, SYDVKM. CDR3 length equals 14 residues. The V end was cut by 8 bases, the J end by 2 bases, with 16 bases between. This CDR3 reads CASLYGGNPYEQYF. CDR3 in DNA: TGTGCCAGCCTATACGGGGGAAACCCCTACGAGCAGTACTTC.

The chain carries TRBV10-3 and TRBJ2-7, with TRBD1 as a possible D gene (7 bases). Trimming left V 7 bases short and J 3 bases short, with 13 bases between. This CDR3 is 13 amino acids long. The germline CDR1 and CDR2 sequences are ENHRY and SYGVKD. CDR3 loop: CAITAGGGYEQYF. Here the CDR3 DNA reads TGTGCCATCACAGCAGGGGGAGGCTACGAGCAGTACTTC.

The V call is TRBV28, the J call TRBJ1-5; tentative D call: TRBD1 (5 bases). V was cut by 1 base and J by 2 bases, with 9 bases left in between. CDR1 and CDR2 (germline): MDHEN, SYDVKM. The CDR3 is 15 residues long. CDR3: CASSLFRGGNQPQHF. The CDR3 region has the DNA TGTGCCAGCAGTTTATTCCGGGGGGGCAATCAGCCCCAGCATTTT.

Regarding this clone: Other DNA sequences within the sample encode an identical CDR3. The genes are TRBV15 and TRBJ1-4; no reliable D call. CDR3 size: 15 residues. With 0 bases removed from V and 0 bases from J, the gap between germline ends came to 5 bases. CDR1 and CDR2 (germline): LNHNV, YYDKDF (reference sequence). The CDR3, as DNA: TGTGCCACCAGCAGAGATCGGGCAACTAATGAAAAACTGTTTTTT. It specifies CATSRDRATNEKLFF.

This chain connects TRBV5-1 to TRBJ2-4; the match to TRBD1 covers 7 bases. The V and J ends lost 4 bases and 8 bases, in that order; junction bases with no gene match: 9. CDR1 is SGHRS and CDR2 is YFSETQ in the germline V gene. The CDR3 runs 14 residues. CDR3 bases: TGCGCCAGCAGCCCGGTAACAGGGGACGACATTCAGTACTTC. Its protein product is CASSPVTGDDIQYF.

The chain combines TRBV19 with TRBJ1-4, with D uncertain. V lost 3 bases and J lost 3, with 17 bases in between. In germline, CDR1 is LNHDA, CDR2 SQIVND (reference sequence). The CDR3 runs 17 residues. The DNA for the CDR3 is TGTGCCAGTAGTATCCACCGCAGTATTGCGTCTAATGAAAAACTGTTTTTT. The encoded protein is CASSIHRSIASNEKLFF.

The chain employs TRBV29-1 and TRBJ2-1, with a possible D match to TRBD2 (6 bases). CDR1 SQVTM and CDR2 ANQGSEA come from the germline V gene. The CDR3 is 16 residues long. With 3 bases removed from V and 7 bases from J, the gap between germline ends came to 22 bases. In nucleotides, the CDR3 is TGCAGCGTTGATGGCGGGGAAAAAAATCTTCGGAATGAGCAGTTCTTC. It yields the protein CSVDGGEKNLRNEQFF.

The CDR3 DNA sequence: TGTGCCAGCAGTTACAGGACAGGGTCTAATGAAAAACTGTTTTTT. Residues: CASSYRTGSNEKLFF. The chain joins TRBV6-5 to TRBJ1-4; the match to TRBD1 covers 8 bases. CDR1 and CDR2 (germline): MNHEY, SVGAGI. V was clipped by 2 bases and J by 3 bases; unmatched bases: 2. The CDR3 consists of 15 residues.

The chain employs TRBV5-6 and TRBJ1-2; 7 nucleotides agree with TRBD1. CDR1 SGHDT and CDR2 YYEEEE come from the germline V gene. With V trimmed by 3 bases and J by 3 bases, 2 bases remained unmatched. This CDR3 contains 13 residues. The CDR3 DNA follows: TGTGCCAGCAGCTACGGGACAGACTATGGCTACACCTTC. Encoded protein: CASSYGTDYGYTF.

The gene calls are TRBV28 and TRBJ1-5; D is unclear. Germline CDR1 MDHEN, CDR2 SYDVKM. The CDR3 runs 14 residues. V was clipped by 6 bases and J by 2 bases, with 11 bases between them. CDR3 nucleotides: TGTGCCAGCAGGGAGCTACAAGGCAATCAGCCCCAGCATTTT. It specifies CASRELQGNQPQHF.

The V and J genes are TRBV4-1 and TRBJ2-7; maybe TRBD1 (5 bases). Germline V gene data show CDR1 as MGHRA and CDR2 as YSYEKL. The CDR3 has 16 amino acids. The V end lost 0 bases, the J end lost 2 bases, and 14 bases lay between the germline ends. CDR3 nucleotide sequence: TGCGCCAGCAGCCAAGAGGGGCCGCAGTTCCCCTACGAGCAGTACTTC. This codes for CASSQEGPQFPYEQYF.

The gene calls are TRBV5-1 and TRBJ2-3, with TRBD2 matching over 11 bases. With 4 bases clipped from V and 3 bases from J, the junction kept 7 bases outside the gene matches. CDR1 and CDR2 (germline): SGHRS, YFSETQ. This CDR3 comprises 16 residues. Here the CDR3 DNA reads TGCGCCAGCAGCGACGGACTAGCGGGTTCAACAGATACGCAGTATTTT. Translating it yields CASSDGLAGSTDTQYF.

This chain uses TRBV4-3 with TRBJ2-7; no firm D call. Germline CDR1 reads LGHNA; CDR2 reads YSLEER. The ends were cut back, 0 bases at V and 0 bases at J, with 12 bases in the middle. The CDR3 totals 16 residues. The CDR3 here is CASSQDRFSSSYEQYF. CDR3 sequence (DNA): TGCGCCAGCAGCCAAGATCGTTTTTCCTCCTCCTACGAGCAGTACTTC.

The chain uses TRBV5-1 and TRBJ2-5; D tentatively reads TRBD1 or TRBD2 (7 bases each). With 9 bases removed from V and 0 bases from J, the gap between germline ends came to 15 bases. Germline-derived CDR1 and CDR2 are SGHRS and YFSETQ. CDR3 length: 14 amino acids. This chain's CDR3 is CATTGDYDQETQYF. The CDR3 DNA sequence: TGCGCCACTACAGGGGACTATGACCAAGAGACCCAGTACTTC.

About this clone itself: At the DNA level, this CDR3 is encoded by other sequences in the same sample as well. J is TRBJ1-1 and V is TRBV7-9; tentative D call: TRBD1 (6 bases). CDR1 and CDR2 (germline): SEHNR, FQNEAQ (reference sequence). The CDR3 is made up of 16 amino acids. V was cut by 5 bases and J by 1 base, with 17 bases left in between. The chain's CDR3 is CASSPQWLGANTEAFF. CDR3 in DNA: TGTGCCAGCAGCCCCCAATGGTTGGGGGCGAACACTGAAGCTTTCTTT.

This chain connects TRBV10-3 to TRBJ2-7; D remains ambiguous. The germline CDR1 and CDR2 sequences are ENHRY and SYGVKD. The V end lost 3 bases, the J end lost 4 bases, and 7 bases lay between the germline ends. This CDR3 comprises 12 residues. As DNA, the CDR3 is TGTGCCATCAGTGATATCACGTACGAGCAGTACTTC. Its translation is CAISDITYEQYF.